These 7 T cell receptor beta chains were sequenced from one sample in a study of blood T cell repertoires in COVID-19. Only in-frame clones appear in the TCRdb table, and some are missing; sequencing was by immunoSEQ multiplex PCR. The repertoire includes about 150,000 clones, almost 85% of them detected once, and roughly 15% sits in the top ten. The sequencing input was peripheral blood. The origin of the receptors is a human donor with acute or convalescent COVID-19. The donor label of this sample is uncertain.

This chain connects TRBV5-1 to TRBJ2-6; the match to TRBD1 covers 10 bases. Trimming removed 3 bases from V and 4 bases from J; junction bases left unmatched: 10. Looked up from germline, CDR1 is SGHRS and CDR2 is YFSETQ. The CDR3 totals 18 residues. CDR3 sequence reads: CASSSNRDRGSGANVLTF. CDR3 DNA sequence: TGCGCCAGCAGCTCCAACCGGGACAGGGGATCCGGGGCCAACGTCCTGACTTTC.

This clone was detected a few times. This chain joins TRBV5-1 and TRBJ1-3, with a weak D call TRBD1 (6 bases). The germline V gene has CDR1 SGHRS and CDR2 YFSETQ. With 2 bases removed from V and 2 bases from J, the gap between germline ends came to 14 bases. The CDR3 sequence is 16 residues long. The CDR3 reads CASSFGQSITGNTIYF. The CDR3 DNA sequence: TGCGCCAGCAGCTTCGGACAGTCCATTACTGGAAACACCATATATTTT.

This clone was seen just once. The chain combines TRBV5-6 with TRBJ1-6, with 7 nucleotides matching TRBD1. V was clipped by 4 bases and J by 10 bases; unmatched bases: 20. Germline V gene sequence: CDR1 SGHDT, CDR2 YYEEEE. The CDR3 covers 18 residues. The CDR3 DNA follows: TGTGCCAGCAGCCAAACGACAGGGCATCGGGGCGTCGGGTCACCCCTCCACTTT. Protein sequence: CASSQTTGHRGVGSPLHF.

The rearrangement joins TRBV7-2 to TRBJ1-1, with D uncertain. Germline V gene sequence: CDR1 SGHTA, CDR2 FQGNSA. The CDR3 length is 15 residues. V was shortened by 6 bases and J by 1 base, with 15 bases between the two germline ends. CDR3 sequence reads: CASRLQEAGNTEAFF. Written as DNA, the CDR3 is TGTGCCAGCAGACTTCAGGAGGCTGGGAACACTGAAGCTTTCTTT.

The chain couples TRBV30 to TRBJ1-2; TRBD1 agrees at 8 bases. The CDR3 runs to 14 residues. Germline CDR1 reads GTSNPN; CDR2 reads SVGIG (reference sequence). V gave up 4 bases and J gave up 6 bases; unmatched junction bases: 10. This CDR3 reads CAWKAGQVGHGYTF. Written as DNA, the CDR3 is TGTGCCTGGAAGGCGGGACAGGTGGGACATGGCTACACCTTC.

The CDR3 region is CASRGQGDQPQHF. In DNA form, the CDR3 reads TGTGCCAGCCGAGGACAGGGAGATCAGCCCCAGCATTTT. The V and J genes are TRBV12-3 or TRBV12-4 and TRBJ1-5, with TRBD1 identical over 8 bases. The CDR3 is 13 residues long. After removal of 8 bases from V and 5 bases from J, the junction contained 5 bases not matched to a gene.

The chain uses TRBV4-1 and TRBJ2-7, with 10 nucleotides matching TRBD1. From germline, CDR1 is MGHRA and CDR2 YSYEKL. CDR3 length: 17 amino acids. The trim removed 3 bases at V and 4 bases at J, leaving 12 bases unmatched. The CDR3 nucleotides are TGCGCCAGCAGCCATCACCCCCGGGACAGGGGAGCTTACGAGCAGTACTTC. Translated: CASSHHPRDRGAYEQYF.